The rows below give T cell receptor beta chains drawn from one sample of a study of T-cell memory formation after mild COVID-19. TCRdb analysed the 5' RACE reads with MiXCR anew, one entry per CDR3 protein. The sample has under 250,000 distinct CDR3 sequences; 15% are singletons. Sample: PBMCs or a T cell subset sorted from them (not recorded which). Every receptor here comes from an adult woman who had mild COVID-19 (a few samples of this study predate the infection). Cell type and time point are not known. The CDR3 runs from the conserved cysteine through the conserved F or W. The D gene is left open where the match is weak. Clone size is shown for a subset of rows, as once, few, many or a class of expanded clone.

-,TRBJ1-5,18,TRBV4-1,-,TGCGCCAGCAGCCAAGTTTGGGAGGCGGTGGGGGGGAATCAGCCCCAGCATTTT,CASSQVWEAVGGNQPQHF
-,TRBJ2-1,14,TRBV10-2,many,TGCGCCAGTCGTTTCACGGGGGCCTACAATGAGCAGTTCTTC,CASRFTGAYNEQFF
-,TRBJ2-1,15,TRBV20-1,few,TGCAGTGCTAGAATGCGGGGCCTTCCCTACAATGAGCAGTTCTTC,CSARMRGLPYNEQFF
-,TRBJ1-5,15,TRBV20-1,-,TGCAGTGCTAGACAGAGGGCAGGGGATGGTCAGCCCCAGCATTTT,CSARQRAGDGQPQHF
-,TRBJ2-3,16,TRBV5-1,-,TGCGCCAGCAGCCCGGCGGGAAGGGGTGGGACAGATACGCAGTATTTT,CASSPAGRGGTDTQYF
-,TRBJ1-6,15,TRBV14,few,TGTGCCAGCAGCCAAGGACAGAACATGTTGTCACCCCTCCACTTT,CASSQGQNMLSPLHF
-,TRBJ2-3,14,TRBV29-1,few,TGCAGCTCCCGATTGGGGTTGAGCACAGATACGCAGTATTTT,CSSRLGLSTDTQYF
-,TRBJ2-7,15,TRBV11-2,-,TGTGCCAGCAGCTTAAGGGAGTCAGCGGGCTACGAGCAGTACTTC,CASSLRESAGYEQYF
TRBD1,TRBJ1-1,10,TRBV20-1,-,TGCAGCGACCTGGAACAGGGGTCTTTCTTT,CSDLEQGSFF
TRBD2,TRBJ2-3,14,TRBV2,few,TGTGCCAGCAGTGCGGCGGGAGTTAGAGATACGCAGTATTTT,CASSAAGVRDTQYF
TRBD2,TRBJ2-3,14,TRBV6-4,-,TGTGCCAGCAGAGCGGGAGGGGTCACAGATACGCAGTATTTT,CASRAGGVTDTQYF
TRBD1,TRBJ2-7,14,TRBV24-1,few,TGTGCCACCAGTGATTCGGGACAGGGCTACGAGCAGTACTTC,CATSDSGQGYEQYF
-,TRBJ1-2,13,TRBV30,-,TGTGCCTGGAGTGTACATAACAGCCCGCGCTACACCTTC,CAWSVHNSPRYTF
TRBD2,TRBJ2-2,14,TRBV10-2,few,TGCGCTTCGAGGCGGGAGATTGGCACCGGGGAGCTGTTTTTT,CASRREIGTGELFF
TRBD2,TRBJ2-1,15,TRBV7-2,few,TGTGCCAGCAGCCCCCCGGTAGCGGGAGTCAATGAGCAGTTCTTC,CASSPPVAGVNEQFF
TRBD1,TRBJ2-1,17,TRBV12-3/TRBV12-4,-,TGTGCCAGCAGTTTAGCGAGGGGACAGGGTCTGTCGAATGAGCAGTTCTTC,CASSLARGQGLSNEQFF
-,TRBJ2-5,14,TRBV6-2/TRBV6-3,-,TGTGCCAGCAAAATGGCCCTCCGGCAAGAGACCCAGTACTTC,CASKMALRQETQYF
TRBD1,TRBJ2-2,15,TRBV30,few,TGTGCCTGTCCCGCGGGACAGGGCGGACCCGGGGAGCTGTTTTTT,CACPAGQGGPGELFF
TRBD2,TRBJ2-3,17,TRBV19,few,TGTGCCAGTAGTCCCCAGGGACTAGCGGGATCGATGAATACGCAGTATTTT,CASSPQGLAGSMNTQYF
TRBD1,TRBJ1-2,15,TRBV3-1,many,TGTGCCAGCAGCCGCGGACAGGCAGCTAACTATGGCTACACCTTC,CASSRGQAANYGYTF